Listed below are T cell receptor beta chains from one sample, sequenced in a study of T-cell memory formation after mild COVID-19. TCRdb called the 5' RACE reads again in MiXCR, with one record for every CDR3 protein. The sample shows hundreds of thousands of distinct CDR3 sequences, roughly 21% of them seen only once. Sequenced material: PBMCs or a T cell subset sorted from them (not recorded which). The receptors were sampled from a man aged 18-30 years who had mild COVID-19 (a few samples of this study predate the infection). Cell type and time point are not known. Both conserved end residues are part of each CDR3. A D gene is named only where the DNA matches it firmly. Expanded clones get a size class; other rows say once, few or many, or leave the size out.

>.|TRBJ2-7|.|14|TRBV15
CATSDRDQTYEQYF
TGTGCCACCAGCGACCGGGACCAAACCTACGAGCAGTACTTC
>.|TRBJ1-1|.|13|TRBV7-9
CASSPTEDTEAFF
TGTGCCAGCAGCCCGACGGAGGACACTGAAGCTTTCTTT
>TRBD2|TRBJ2-3|few|15|TRBV12-3/TRBV12-4
CASSPASGGEDTQYF
TGTGCCAGCAGCCCCGCTAGCGGGGGGGAAGATACGCAGTATTTT
>TRBD1|TRBJ2-2|.|16|TRBV24-1
CATSDFGTGNTGELFF
TGTGCCACCAGTGATTTTGGGACAGGGAACACCGGGGAGCTGTTTTTT
>.|TRBJ2-3|few|15|TRBV9
CASSPVGAIADTQYF
TGTGCCAGCAGCCCCGTGGGGGCAATCGCAGATACGCAGTATTTT
>TRBD1|TRBJ1-5|few|14|TRBV7-9
CASSKDRGNQPQHF
TGTGCCAGCAGCAAGGACAGGGGCAATCAGCCCCAGCATTTT
>TRBD2|TRBJ2-6|few|16|TRBV10-1
CASPPPGRRATNVLTF
TGCGCCAGCCCCCCCCCCGGGAGGAGGGCGACCAACGTCCTGACTTTC
>.|TRBJ1-5|.|15|TRBV7-2
CASSLGTTSNQPQHF
TGTGCCAGCAGCTTAGGGACAACTAGCAATCAGCCCCAGCATTTT
>.|TRBJ2-2|few|15|TRBV20-1
CSARDRVVGTGELFF
TGCAGTGCTAGAGATCGGGTGGTCGGAACCGGGGAGCTGTTTTTT
>.|TRBJ2-5|many|12|TRBV12-3/TRBV12-4
CASRLGGETQYF
TGTGCCAGCAGGCTAGGCGGGGAGACCCAGTACTTC
>TRBD1|TRBJ2-1|.|11|TRBV7-2
CASSLSGGKFF
TGTGCCAGCAGCTTATCAGGGGGAAAGTTCTTC
>TRBD1|TRBJ2-7|few|14|TRBV27
CASSSRTGTYEQYF
TGTGCCAGCAGTTCGAGGACAGGGACCTACGAGCAGTACTTC
>.|TRBJ2-1|few|12|TRBV5-1
CASHVSYNEQFF
TGCGCCAGCCACGTCTCCTACAATGAGCAGTTCTTC
>TRBD1|TRBJ1-2|.|14|TRBV4-1
CASSQGQWTGGYTF
TGCGCCAGCAGCCAAGGGCAGTGGACAGGAGGCTACACCTTC
>TRBD1|TRBJ1-4|.|17|TRBV5-5
CASSYTNGQVPNEKLFF
TGTGCCAGCAGCTACACTAACGGACAGGTCCCCAATGAAAAACTGTTTTTT
>.|TRBJ2-5|.|13|TRBV7-3
CASSLTFEETQYF
TGTGCCAGCAGCTTAACGTTCGAGGAGACCCAGTACTTC
>TRBD2|TRBJ2-3|.|16|TRBV7-3
CASSPTSGAATDTQYF
TGTGCCAGCAGCCCTACTAGCGGGGCTGCCACAGATACGCAGTATTTT
>TRBD1|TRBJ2-2|few|15|TRBV12-3/TRBV12-4
CASIDWTGRGGELFF
TGTGCCTCGATCGATTGGACAGGGCGCGGCGGGGAGCTGTTTTTT
>.|TRBJ1-2|few|13|TRBV7-9
CASSEAGGNGYTF
TGTGCCAGCAGCGAGGCAGGCGGAAATGGCTACACCTTC
>TRBD2|TRBJ2-3|few|14|TRBV7-6
CASSERGARDTQYF
TGTGCCAGCAGTGAGCGGGGGGCCCGCGATACGCAGTATTTT
>TRBD2|TRBJ2-3|.|18|TRBV11-2
CASSFPSAGGRGTDTQYF
TGTGCCAGCAGCTTCCCATCAGCGGGGGGCCGAGGCACAGATACGCAGTATTTT
>TRBD1|TRBJ1-6|few|14|TRBV7-8
CASSPRTGGSPLHF
TGTGCCAGCAGTCCACGGACAGGAGGTTCACCCCTCCACTTT
>.|TRBJ2-1|many|16|TRBV5-1
CASSLTGDNSYNEQFF
TGCGCCAGCAGCTTGACAGGAGACAACTCCTACAATGAGCAGTTCTTC
>.|TRBJ2-7|many|12|TRBV5-1
CASSLDAYEQYF
TGCGCCAGCAGCTTGGACGCGTACGAGCAGTACTTC
>.|TRBJ1-5|.|14|TRBV6-2/TRBV6-3
CASIGTSSRQPQHF
TGTGCCAGCATCGGCACTTCATCCCGGCAGCCCCAGCATTTT
>TRBD1|TRBJ1-2|few|14|TRBV29-1
CSVVAPPTGYGYTF
TGCAGCGTTGTGGCCCCACCGACAGGGTATGGCTACACCTTC
>TRBD1|TRBJ2-7|.|17|TRBV7-9
CASSLGLRWDRPGEQYF
TGTGCCAGCAGCTTAGGACTAAGATGGGACAGGCCGGGAGAGCAGTACTTC
>.|TRBJ1-6|few|15|TRBV18
CASSLSSQNNSPLHF
TGTGCCAGCTCACTGAGTTCCCAGAATAATTCACCCCTCCACTTT
>.|TRBJ1-1|.|14|TRBV4-1
CASSQGQGHTQAFF
TGCGCCAGCAGCCAAGGGCAGGGCCACACTCAAGCTTTCTTT
>.|TRBJ2-6|.|14|TRBV7-2
CASSFVSGANVLTF
TGTGCCAGCAGCTTCGTTTCTGGGGCCAACGTCCTGACTTTC
>.|TRBJ1-1|few|15|TRBV3-1
CASSQEWAGNTEAFF
TGTGCCAGCAGCCAAGAGTGGGCAGGGAACACTGAAGCTTTCTTT
>.|TRBJ1-1|.|14|TRBV6-5
CASSYYSVGTEAFF
TGTGCCAGCAGTTACTATTCGGTGGGCACTGAAGCTTTCTTT
>TRBD2|TRBJ2-2|many|15|TRBV29-1
CSVDGLAGGSGELFF
TGCAGCGTTGACGGACTAGCGGGGGGATCCGGGGAGCTGTTTTTT
>.|TRBJ1-6|few|12|TRBV2
CASVEPPSPLHF
TGTGCCAGCGTTGAGCCGCCTTCACCCCTCCACTTT
>TRBD2|TRBJ2-1|few|15|TRBV6-2/TRBV6-3
CASSYFRLAGNEQFF
TGTGCCAGCAGTTACTTCAGACTAGCGGGCAATGAGCAGTTCTTC
>.|TRBJ2-6|.|12|TRBV10-3
CAVSSGANVLTF
TGTGCCGTCAGCTCTGGGGCCAACGTCCTGACTTTC
>.|TRBJ2-5|.|17|TRBV20-1
CSARVTMGRGRWQTQYF
TGCAGTGCTAGAGTTACTATGGGACGCGGGCGGTGGCAGACCCAGTACTTC
>TRBD2|TRBJ2-5|.|14|TRBV6-2/TRBV6-3
CASVNAGDQETQYF
TGTGCCAGCGTTAATGCGGGGGATCAAGAGACCCAGTACTTC
>TRBD1|TRBJ1-1|many|15|TRBV7-9
CASSRPGTGPAEAFF
TGTGCCAGCAGCCGTCCCGGGACAGGGCCCGCTGAAGCTTTCTTT
>.|TRBJ2-1|.|14|TRBV6-2/TRBV6-3
CASSYSGGRGEQFF
TGTGCCAGCAGTTACAGTGGGGGGAGAGGTGAGCAGTTCTTC
>.|TRBJ2-3|.|15|TRBV19
CASSTRTSRTDTQYF
TGTGCCAGTAGTACCCGGACTTCTCGCACAGATACGCAGTATTTT
>.|TRBJ1-3|.|14|TRBV9
CASSVGRTPGTIYF
TGTGCCAGCAGCGTAGGGCGGACCCCTGGCACCATATATTTT
>TRBD2|TRBJ2-3|few|15|TRBV6-2/TRBV6-3
CASSYRREYTDTQYF
TGTGCCAGCAGTTACCGGCGGGAGTACACAGATACGCAGTATTTT
>.|TRBJ2-3|.|13|TRBV29-1
CSGGRAAKDTQYF
TGCAGCGGGGGCAGGGCCGCTAAAGATACGCAGTATTTT
>.|TRBJ1-2|.|12|TRBV28
CASSLDVFGYTF
TGTGCCAGCAGTCTCGATGTGTTCGGCTACACCTTC
>TRBD2|TRBJ2-5|.|16|TRBV20-1
CSARLLGGGAWETQYF
TGCAGTGCCAGGCTGCTCGGCGGGGGGGCCTGGGAGACCCAGTACTTC
>.|TRBJ1-5|.|14|TRBV3-1
CASSSSGGTQPQHF
TGTGCCAGCAGCTCCTCGGGGGGGACTCAGCCCCAGCATTTT
>.|TRBJ2-1|many|16|TRBV4-3
CASSQEISLLGDEQFF
TGCGCCAGCAGCCAAGAAATTAGCCTACTCGGCGATGAGCAGTTCTTC
>.|TRBJ1-1|many|15|TRBV3-1
CASSQGPPSQAGAFF
TGTGCCAGCAGCCAAGGACCGCCGTCTCAGGCCGGAGCTTTCTTT
>.|TRBJ2-3|few|14|TRBV20-1
CSASFPGGTDTQYF
TGCAGTGCCTCGTTCCCTGGGGGGACAGATACGCAGTATTTT
>.|TRBJ1-4|many|14|TRBV5-1
CASSLEGPGEKLFF
TGCGCCAGCAGCTTGGAAGGGCCCGGGGAAAAACTGTTTTTT
>.|TRBJ1-1|many|14|TRBV5-1
CASSLGGWETEAFF
TGCGCCAGCAGCTTGGGGGGCTGGGAAACTGAAGCTTTCTTT
>TRBD1|TRBJ2-3|.|13|TRBV9
CASSGATGDTQYF
TGTGCCAGCAGCGGGGCGACAGGGGATACGCAGTATTTT
>.|TRBJ2-4|few|15|TRBV12-3/TRBV12-4
CASSGDRIAKNIQYF
TGTGCCAGCAGTGGAGACAGAATTGCCAAAAACATTCAGTACTTC
>TRBD1|TRBJ2-1|few|18|TRBV7-3
CASSLRGQGANRYNEQFF
TGTGCCAGCAGCTTACGGGGACAGGGGGCTAATCGGTACAATGAGCAGTTCTTC
>.|TRBJ1-1|.|14|TRBV2
CASSEALGGARAFF
TGTGCCAGCAGTGAAGCGCTAGGAGGAGCAAGGGCTTTCTTT
>TRBD2|TRBJ2-1|.|14|TRBV5-1
CASSAGTNHNEQFF
TGCGCCAGCAGCGCCGGGACTAACCACAATGAGCAGTTCTTC
>.|TRBJ1-1|.|15|TRBV4-2
CASSQSERIFAEAFF
TGTGCCAGCAGCCAGTCGGAGAGGATCTTCGCTGAAGCTTTCTTT
>.|TRBJ2-1|.|12|TRBV5-5
CASSWDFGEQFF
TGTGCCAGCAGTTGGGACTTCGGTGAGCAGTTCTTC